This T cell receptor (beta chain) comes out of a study of T cell responses to AZD1222 COVID-19 vaccine. The CDR3 spans 13 residues. Germline CDR1 and CDR2: SGHNT and YYREEE (reference sequence). V lost 4 bases, J lost 4 bases, and 3 bases stayed unmatched. With respect to this clone: Its specificity is not known.

The study pooled second doses at about 4 or about 12 weeks. Broader study findings: The repertoires were collected only after the peak T cell response. Increases in Spike-specific TCR breadth and depth were seen after two AZD1222 doses. Seropositive AZD1222 recipients at baseline numbered only five or six.

The protocol was immunoSEQ multiplex PCR, while the TCRdb copy is restricted to in-frame clones and leaves out a portion. The sample lists about 180,000 clones; around 90% were seen once. The sequenced sample was peripheral blood, obtained 28 days after the second AZD1222 dose. This clonotype was sampled from an adult who received the AZD1222 COVID-19 vaccine. V gene TRBV5-4 combines with J gene TRBJ1-1; TRBD1 matches 8 bases. The CDR3 nucleotides read TGTGCCAGCAGCCGACAGGGGCCCACTGAAGCTTTCTTT. This codes for CASSRQGPTEAFF.